These 30 T cell receptor beta chains originate from one sample sequenced in a study of blood T cell repertoires in COVID-19. Sequenced by immunoSEQ multiplex PCR; TCRdb stores in-frame clones only, minus some. The sample holds under 350,000 clones, under 90% seen once. The source material was peripheral blood. These receptors originate from a woman aged 45-60 years who had recovered from COVID-19.

This chain uses TRBV3-1 (or the pseudogene TRBV3-2) with TRBJ1-2; D unclear. The CDR3 contains 11 residues. V gave up 4 bases and J gave up 5 bases, with 5 bases separating them. Germline loops: CDR1 LGHDT, CDR2 YNNKEL (reference sequence). CDR3: CASSLAYGYTF. The CDR3 DNA reads as TGTGCCAGCAGCCTGGCTTATGGCTACACCTTC.

The chain has TRBV20-1 and TRBJ1-6; D perhaps matches TRBD1 (5 bases). Germline CDR1 and CDR2: DFQATT and SNEGSKA (reference sequence). The germline V and J ends were trimmed by 3 bases and 5 bases, with 11 bases remaining between them. CDR3 length: 14 residues. CDR3 in amino acids: CSASSLRDNSPLHF. The CDR3 DNA reads as TGCAGTGCTAGTTCCCTCAGGGATAATTCACCCCTCCACTTT.

This chain uses TRBV19 with TRBJ2-5; weak D call: TRBD1 (5 bases). V was shortened by 3 bases and J by 6 bases, with 11 bases between the two germline ends. The CDR3 covers 13 residues. CDR1 and CDR2 (germline): LNHDA, SQIVND (reference sequence). CDR3 region: CASSIRQGKTQYF. DNA of the CDR3: TGTGCCAGTAGTATTCGGCAGGGAAAGACCCAGTACTTC.

The gene calls are TRBV9 and TRBJ2-6, with 9 bases aligning to TRBD2. The V and J ends lost 0 bases and 0 bases, in that order; junction bases with no gene match: 7. Germline values: CDR1 SGDLS, CDR2 YYNGEE. The CDR3 has 19 residues. CDR3 residues: CASSVGLAGVSSGANVLTF. DNA of the CDR3: TGTGCCAGCAGCGTAGGTTTAGCGGGGGTCTCCTCTGGGGCCAACGTCCTGACTTTC.

The chain is built from TRBV2 and TRBJ1-4; D remains unclear. The CDR3 covers 16 residues. The V gene's germline CDR1 is SNHLY and CDR2 FYNNEI. The V and J ends lost 7 bases and 0 bases respectively, with 15 bases between them. The CDR3 loop is CASKPWTGTTNEKLFF. The CDR3 nucleotides are TGTGCCAGCAAACCTTGGACGGGAACAACTAATGAAAAACTGTTTTTT.

The J gene is TRBJ2-2, the V gene TRBV5-4, with D perhaps TRBD2 (5 bases). The V and J ends lost 3 bases and 7 bases respectively, with 13 bases between them. The CDR3 spans 14 residues. Per germline, CDR1 SGHNT and CDR2 YYREEE (reference sequence). CDR3 DNA sequence: TGTGCCAGCAGCTCGCTTCCCCGGGACGGGGAGCTGTTTTTT. Amino acids: CASSSLPRDGELFF.

The chain employs TRBV27 and TRBJ1-5; tentatively, D is TRBD1 (6 bases). This CDR3 has 13 amino acids. Germline values: CDR1 MNHEY, CDR2 SMNVEV (reference sequence). The ends were cut back, 5 bases at V and 7 bases at J, with 12 bases in the middle. Here the CDR3 DNA reads TGTGCCAGCAGTGGGTACAGGGACCAGCCCCAGCATTTT. The encoded protein is CASSGYRDQPQHF.

The chain has TRBV19 and TRBJ1-5; D gene ambiguous. The CDR3 loop spans 16 amino acids. Trimming took off 6 bases at V and 1 base at J, with 16 bases between the two ends. Germline values: CDR1 LNHDA, CDR2 SQIVND (reference sequence). Written as DNA, the CDR3 is TGTGCCAGTAGAGTGGGTGCGGGCGAGAGCAATCAGCCCCAGCATTTT. This encodes CASRVGAGESNQPQHF.

This chain joins TRBV7-9 and TRBJ1-5; 9 bases agree with TRBD1. Trimming took 5 bases from V and 4 from J; bases not matched to a gene: 6. Germline V gene lookup returns CDR1 SEHNR and CDR2 FQNEAQ (reference sequence). The CDR3 is 15 residues long. CDR3 bases: TGTGCCAGCAGCCGCACCGGGACAGGGAATCAGCCCCAGCATTTT. Amino acid sequence: CASSRTGTGNQPQHF.

This rearrangement joins TRBV6-5 to TRBJ1-6; 10 nucleotides line up with TRBD1. Trimming took 4 bases from V and 1 from J; bases not matched to a gene: 1. CDR3 size: 16 residues. In germline, CDR1 is MNHEY, CDR2 SVGAGI. CDR3 DNA: TGTGCCAGCAGTTGGGACAGGGGTTCCTATAATTCACCCCTCCACTTT. Amino acid sequence: CASSWDRGSYNSPLHF.

The chain joins TRBV4-1 to TRBJ2-3; D call uncertain. The CDR3 sequence is 13 residues long. V was shortened by 0 bases and J by 10 bases, with 11 bases between the two germline ends. The germline gives CDR1 MGHRA, CDR2 YSYEKL. CDR3 sequence: CASSQDLSSAQYF. The DNA for the CDR3 is TGCGCCAGCAGCCAAGATCTATCCTCCGCGCAGTATTTT.

V usage is TRBV6-5 and J usage is TRBJ2-7; TRBD2 aligns across 10 bases. The CDR3 runs 14 residues. After removal of 7 bases from V and 3 bases from J, the junction contained 6 bases not matched to a gene. Germline assignment: CDR1 MNHEY and CDR2 SVGAGI. In DNA form, the CDR3 reads TGTGCCAGCACTAGCGGGGGTTCACTCTACGAGCAGTACTTC. This encodes CASTSGGSLYEQYF.

This clone was counted only a few times. This chain connects TRBV3-1 (or the pseudogene TRBV3-2) to TRBJ2-3, with D possibly TRBD2 on 5 matching bases. V gave up 4 bases and J gave up 1 base, with 9 bases separating them. This CDR3 is built from 14 residues. Germline CDR1 LGHDT, CDR2 YNNKEL (reference sequence). Here the CDR3 DNA reads TGTGCCAGCAGCCGTTCGGAGGGCACAGATACGCAGTATTTT. This translates into CASSRSEGTDTQYF.

This clone was observed a handful of times. The chain carries TRBV30 and TRBJ1-5; D call uncertain. Germline V CDR1 and CDR2: GTSNPN, SVGIG (reference sequence). V dropped 2 bases and J dropped 2 bases, with 7 bases sitting between them. CDR3 length: 13 residues. In nucleotides, the CDR3 is TGTGCCTGGAGTAACCAGGGCAATCAGCCCCAGCATTTT. This gives the protein CAWSNQGNQPQHF.

J is TRBJ2-1 and V is TRBV15; no definite D call. The CDR3 extends over 15 amino acids. Germline V lookup: CDR1 LNHNV, CDR2 YYDKDF (reference sequence). Trimming took off 3 bases at V and 6 bases at J, with 15 bases between the two ends. The CDR3 here is CATSRAYELSNEQFF. CDR3 DNA: TGTGCCACCAGCAGGGCTTATGAACTAAGCAATGAGCAGTTCTTC.

The chain combines TRBV11-3 with TRBJ2-7; 7 positions agree with TRBD1. The J segment lost 4 bases and the V segment lost 6 bases, leaving 12 bases of the junction unmatched. The CDR3 has 15 residues. Germline V gene sequence: CDR1 SGHNT, CDR2 YENEEA. As DNA, the CDR3 is TGTGCCAGCAGTCAATCCGGGACAGCGACTTACGAGCAGTACTTC. Translated: CASSQSGTATYEQYF.

This clone was detected once. This chain joins TRBV28 and TRBJ2-7, with 8 nucleotides matching TRBD1. The trim removed 5 bases at V and 1 base at J, leaving 13 bases unmatched. The germline CDR1 and CDR2 sequences are MDHEN and SYDVKM. This CDR3 has 17 residues. The CDR3 reads CASSDLLRDRFSYEQYF. In DNA form, the CDR3 reads TGTGCCAGCAGTGATCTCCTCCGGGACAGGTTTTCCTACGAGCAGTACTTC.

As for this clone: The same CDR3 arises from other DNA sequences in this sample as well. This chain joins TRBV5-6 and TRBJ1-3; D not resolved. The CDR3 is 15 amino acids. The germline V gene has CDR1 SGHDT and CDR2 YYEEEE. V gave up 0 bases and J gave up 0 bases, with 7 bases separating them. The CDR3 loop is CASSLAAVSGNTIYF. The CDR3 nucleotides read TGTGCCAGCAGCTTGGCGGCGGTCTCTGGAAACACCATATATTTT.

A few counts support this clone. This chain joins TRBV30 and TRBJ1-5; 7 positions agree with TRBD1. This CDR3 has 14 residues. CDR1 is GTSNPN and CDR2 is SVGIG in the germline V gene (reference sequence). With V trimmed by 8 bases and J by 7 bases, 14 bases remained unmatched. For the CDR3, the DNA is TGTGCCGTATCCCAGGACAGGTCCGGGCAGCCCCAGCATTTT. As protein: CAVSQDRSGQPQHF.

V usage is TRBV6-2 or TRBV6-3 and J usage is TRBJ2-5; D is possibly TRBD2 (5 bases). The CDR3 runs to 17 residues. Germline CDR1 and CDR2: MNHEY and SVGEGT. With 6 bases removed from V and 1 base from J, the gap between germline ends came to 21 bases. CDR3 bases: TGTGCCAGCAGCTCCGGCTCAGGCCCTAGCACCCAAGAGACCCAGTACTTC. Protein: CASSSGSGPSTQETQYF.

The V call is TRBV27, the J call TRBJ1-1, with D perhaps matching TRBD1 (6 bases). This CDR3 region has 15 residues. V lost 0 bases and J lost 3, with 11 bases in between. The V gene's germline CDR1 is MNHEY and CDR2 SMNVEV (reference sequence). The CDR3 bases are TGTGCCAGCAGTTTATCTCGGCAGGGGTACACTGAAGCTTTCTTT. This translates into CASSLSRQGYTEAFF.

The CDR3 nucleotides read TGCGCCAGCAGCCAAGGCCCAGGCTCCTACGAGCAGTACTTC. Translated, it gives CASSQGPGSYEQYF. This rearrangement joins TRBV4-3 to TRBJ2-7, with unresolved D. V lost 1 base and J 0 bases, leaving 7 bases between the germline ends. Germline loops: CDR1 LGHNA, CDR2 YSLEER. This CDR3 comprises 14 residues.

This clone occurred once. The J gene is TRBJ2-2, the V gene TRBV15; 8 bases are a match to TRBD1. This CDR3 has 17 amino acids. V lost 0 bases, J lost 2 bases, and 5 bases stayed unmatched. Germline CDR1 reads LNHNV; CDR2 reads YYDKDF (reference sequence). The CDR3 nucleotides are TGTGCCACCAGCAGAGACCCCGGGACAGGTAACACCGGGGAGCTGTTTTTT. Translation: CATSRDPGTGNTGELFF.

There are a few counts of this clone. The rearrangement uses TRBV27 and TRBJ1-2; D is unresolved. The germline gives CDR1 MNHEY, CDR2 SMNVEV (reference sequence). CDR3 length: 14 amino acids. Trimming left V 0 bases short and J 4 bases short, with 9 bases between. CDR3 coding DNA: TGTGCCAGCAGTTTATCGTGGCGGCTCTATGGCTACACCTTC. It specifies CASSLSWRLYGYTF.

The V gene is TRBV25-1, the J gene TRBJ1-2; possibly TRBD1 for D (6 bases). V was cut by 6 bases and J by 2 bases, with 10 bases left in between. CDR3 size: 13 residues. Germline-derived CDR1 and CDR2 are MGHDK and SYGVNS. The CDR3 nucleotides are TGTGCCAGCAGCCGGGACACCAACTATGGCTACACCTTC. It encodes CASSRDTNYGYTF.

V is TRBV11-3 and J is TRBJ2-3; D possibly corresponds to TRBD1 (8 bases). Trimming took 4 bases from V and 4 from J, leaving 12 bases between them. Germline V gene data show CDR1 as SGHNT and CDR2 as YENEEA. This CDR3 comprises 14 residues. This CDR3 is CASSSTGGADTQYF. CDR3 nucleotide sequence: TGTGCCAGCAGCTCCACAGGGGGGGCAGATACGCAGTATTTT.

The rearrangement links TRBV7-9 to TRBJ1-1, with unresolved D. CDR1 and CDR2 (germline): SEHNR, FQNEAQ (reference sequence). The CDR3 covers 16 residues. Trimming left V 6 bases short and J 0 bases short, with 17 bases between. The CDR3 loop reads CASRKPIAGMNTEAFF. CDR3 nucleotide sequence: TGTGCCAGCAGGAAACCTATAGCGGGGATGAACACTGAAGCTTTCTTT. Full variable domain (remainder filled in from reference TRBV7-9 and TRBJ1-1): DTGVSQNPRHKITKRGQNVTFRCDPISEHNRLYWYRQTLGQGPEFLTYFQNEAQLEKSRLLSDRFSAERPKGSFSTLEIQRTEQGDSAMYLCASRKPIAGMNTEAFFGQGTRLTVV.

This chain uses TRBV7-9 with TRBJ2-1; 9 bases align to TRBD1. The CDR3 loop spans 14 amino acids. V dropped 9 bases and J dropped 7; count of bases not matched to a gene: 10. Germline CDR1 SEHNR, CDR2 FQNEAQ (reference sequence). The CDR3 protein is CASQTGGAENEQFF. The CDR3 DNA follows: TGTGCCAGTCAAACAGGGGGCGCGGAGAATGAGCAGTTCTTC.

The sample holds a few counts of this clone. The chain recombines TRBV28 with TRBJ2-7; no firm D call. Trimming removed 11 bases from V and 5 bases from J, with 13 bases in between. The V gene's germline CDR1 is MDHEN and CDR2 SYDVKM. This CDR3 is 11 amino acids long. The CDR3 DNA reads TGTGCCTCAGGATTGACGGACGAGCAGTACTTC. It specifies CASGLTDEQYF.

A word on this clone: The sample holds other DNA sequences that translate to the same CDR3. This chain connects TRBV7-2 to TRBJ1-2; 7 bases align to TRBD1. J was trimmed by 0 bases and V by 5 bases; bases with no gene match: 3. The CDR3 sequence is 14 residues long. Per germline, CDR1 SGHTA and CDR2 FQGNSA. This CDR3 reads CASSLGTANYGYTF. CDR3 coding DNA: TGTGCCAGCAGCCTCGGGACAGCTAACTATGGCTACACCTTC.